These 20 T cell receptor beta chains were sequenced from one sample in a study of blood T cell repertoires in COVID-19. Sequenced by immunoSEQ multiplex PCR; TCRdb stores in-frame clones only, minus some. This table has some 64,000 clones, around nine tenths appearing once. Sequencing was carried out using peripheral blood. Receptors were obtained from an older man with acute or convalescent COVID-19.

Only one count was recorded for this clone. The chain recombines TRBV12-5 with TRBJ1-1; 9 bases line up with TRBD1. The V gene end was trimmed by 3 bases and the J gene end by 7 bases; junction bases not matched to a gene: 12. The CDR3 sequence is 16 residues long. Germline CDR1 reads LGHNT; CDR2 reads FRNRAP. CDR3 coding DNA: TGTGCTAGTGGTTTAACACTCACAGGGGGCGGGAGTGAAGCTTTCTTT. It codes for CASGLTLTGGGSEAFF.

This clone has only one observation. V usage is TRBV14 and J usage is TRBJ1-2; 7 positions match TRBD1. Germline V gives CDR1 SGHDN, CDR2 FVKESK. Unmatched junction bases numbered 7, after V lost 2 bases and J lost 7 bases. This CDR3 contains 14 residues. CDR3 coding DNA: TGTGCCAGCAGCCAACTAGACAGGGTGCTTGGCTACACCTTC. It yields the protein CASSQLDRVLGYTF. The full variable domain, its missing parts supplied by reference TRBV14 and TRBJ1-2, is EAGVTQFPSHSVIEKGQTVTLRCDPISGHDNLYWYRRVMGKEIKFLLHFVKESKQDESGMPNNRFLAERTGGTYSTLKVQPAELEDSGVYFCASSQLDRVLGYTFGSGTRLTVV.

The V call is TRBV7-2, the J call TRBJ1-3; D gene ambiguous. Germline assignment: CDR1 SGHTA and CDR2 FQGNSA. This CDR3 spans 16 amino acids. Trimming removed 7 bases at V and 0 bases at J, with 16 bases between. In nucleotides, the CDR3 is TGTGCCAGCACCAAACAGCCCGTGTACTCTGGAAACACCATATATTTT. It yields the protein CASTKQPVYSGNTIYF.

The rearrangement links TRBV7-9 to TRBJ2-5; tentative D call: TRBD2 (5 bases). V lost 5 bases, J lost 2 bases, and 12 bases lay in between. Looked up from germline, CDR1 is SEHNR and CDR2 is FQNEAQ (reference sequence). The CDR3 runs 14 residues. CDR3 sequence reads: CASSLRDQQETQYF. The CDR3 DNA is TGTGCCAGCAGCCTCCGGGATCAACAAGAGACCCAGTACTTC.

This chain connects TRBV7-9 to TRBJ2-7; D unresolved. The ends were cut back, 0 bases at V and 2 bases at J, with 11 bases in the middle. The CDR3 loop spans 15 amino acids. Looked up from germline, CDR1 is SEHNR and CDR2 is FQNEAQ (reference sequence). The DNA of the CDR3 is TGTGCCAGCAGCTTAGCCGGTCGCAAGACCTACGAGCAGTACTTC. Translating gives CASSLAGRKTYEQYF.

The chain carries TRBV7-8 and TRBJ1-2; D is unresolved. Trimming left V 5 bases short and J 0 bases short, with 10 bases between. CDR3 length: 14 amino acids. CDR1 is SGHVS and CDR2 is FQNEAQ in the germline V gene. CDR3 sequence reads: CASSARQTNYGYTF. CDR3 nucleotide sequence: TGTGCCAGCAGCGCCCGTCAGACTAACTATGGCTACACCTTC.

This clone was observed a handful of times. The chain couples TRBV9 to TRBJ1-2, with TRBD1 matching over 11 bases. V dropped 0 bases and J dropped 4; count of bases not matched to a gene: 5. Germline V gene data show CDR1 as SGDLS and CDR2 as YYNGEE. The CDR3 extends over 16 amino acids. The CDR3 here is CASSVGTGGASYGYTF. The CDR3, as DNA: TGTGCCAGCAGCGTAGGGACAGGGGGCGCTTCCTATGGCTACACCTTC.

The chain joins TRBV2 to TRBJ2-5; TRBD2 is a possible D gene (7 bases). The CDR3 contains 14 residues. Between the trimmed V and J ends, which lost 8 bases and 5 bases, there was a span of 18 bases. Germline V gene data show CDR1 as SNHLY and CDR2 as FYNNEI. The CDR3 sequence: CASDPGGARETQYF. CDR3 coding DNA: TGTGCCAGCGACCCTGGGGGGGCCAGGGAGACCCAGTACTTC.

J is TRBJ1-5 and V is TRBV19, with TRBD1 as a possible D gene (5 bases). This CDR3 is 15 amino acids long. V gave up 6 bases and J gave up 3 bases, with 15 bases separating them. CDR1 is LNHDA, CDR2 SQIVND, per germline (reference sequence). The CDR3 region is CASRLQDSFNQPQHF. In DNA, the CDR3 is TGTGCCAGTAGGCTACAGGATTCCTTCAATCAGCCCCAGCATTTT.

The CDR3 loop reads CASSPRQGFNSPLHF. CDR3 in DNA: TGTGCCAGCAGCCCCCGACAGGGTTTTAATTCACCCCTCCACTTT. The rearrangement uses TRBV7-2 and TRBJ1-6; 7 positions match TRBD1. CDR1 and CDR2 from the germline V gene are SGHTA and FQGNSA. V gave up 5 bases and J gave up 6 bases; unmatched junction bases: 7. The CDR3 sequence is 15 residues long.

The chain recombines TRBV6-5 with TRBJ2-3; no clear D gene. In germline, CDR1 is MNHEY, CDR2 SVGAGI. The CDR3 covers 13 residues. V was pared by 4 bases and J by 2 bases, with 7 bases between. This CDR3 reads CASSLTDTDTQYF. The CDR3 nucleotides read TGTGCCAGCAGTTTGACTGACACAGATACGCAGTATTTT.

In DNA, the CDR3 is TGTGCCAGCAGTGAGGACAGGGGCAATCAGCCCCAGCATTTT. Residues: CASSEDRGNQPQHF. The chain joins TRBV2 to TRBJ1-5; TRBD1 agrees at 8 bases. Trimming took 3 bases from V and 2 from J; bases not matched to a gene: 0. CDR1 SNHLY and CDR2 FYNNEI come from the germline V gene. The length of the CDR3 is 14 residues.

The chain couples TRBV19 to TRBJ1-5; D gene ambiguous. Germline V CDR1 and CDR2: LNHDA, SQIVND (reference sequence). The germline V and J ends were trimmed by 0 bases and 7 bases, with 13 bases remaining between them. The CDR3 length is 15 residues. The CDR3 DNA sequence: TGTGCCAGTAGTATAGAAAGCGGCAGACGCCAGCCCCAGCATTTT. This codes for CASSIESGRRQPQHF.

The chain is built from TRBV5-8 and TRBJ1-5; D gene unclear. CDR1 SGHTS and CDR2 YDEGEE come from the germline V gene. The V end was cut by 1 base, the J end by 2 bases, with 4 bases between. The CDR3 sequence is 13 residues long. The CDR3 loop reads CASSLRGNQPQHF. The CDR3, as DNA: TGTGCCAGCAGCTTGCGGGGCAATCAGCCCCAGCATTTT.

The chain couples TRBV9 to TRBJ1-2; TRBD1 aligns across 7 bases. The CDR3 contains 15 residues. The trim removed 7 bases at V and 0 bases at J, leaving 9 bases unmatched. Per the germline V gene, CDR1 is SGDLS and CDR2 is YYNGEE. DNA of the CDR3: TGTGCCAGCGCCCGGGACAGCAGAGCTAACTATGGCTACACCTTC. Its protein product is CASARDSRANYGYTF. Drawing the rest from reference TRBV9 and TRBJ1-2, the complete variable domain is DSGVTQTPKHLITATGQRVTLRCSPRSGDLSVYWYQQSLDQGLQFLIQYYNGEERAKGNILERFSAQQFPDLHSELNLSSLELGDSALYFCASARDSRANYGYTFGSGTRLTVV.

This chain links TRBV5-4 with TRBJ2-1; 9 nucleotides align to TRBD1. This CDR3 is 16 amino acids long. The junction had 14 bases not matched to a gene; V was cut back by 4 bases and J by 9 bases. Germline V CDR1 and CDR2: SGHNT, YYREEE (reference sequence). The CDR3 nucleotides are TGTGCCAGCAGCCCGAGAGGACAGGGGCTCGTGATTGAGCAGTTCTTC. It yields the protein CASSPRGQGLVIEQFF.

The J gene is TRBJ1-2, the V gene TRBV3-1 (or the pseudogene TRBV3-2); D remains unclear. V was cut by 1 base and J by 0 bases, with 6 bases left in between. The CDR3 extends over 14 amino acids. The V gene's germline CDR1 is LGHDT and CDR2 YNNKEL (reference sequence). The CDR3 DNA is TGTGCCAGCAGCCAAGTGGGAGCTAACTATGGCTACACCTTC. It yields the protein CASSQVGANYGYTF.

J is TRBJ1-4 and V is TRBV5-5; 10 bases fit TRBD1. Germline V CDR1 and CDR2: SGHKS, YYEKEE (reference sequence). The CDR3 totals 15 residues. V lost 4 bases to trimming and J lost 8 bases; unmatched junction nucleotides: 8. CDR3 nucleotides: TGTGCCAGCAGCGTGACAGGGGGCCGAGGGGAAAAACTGTTTTTT. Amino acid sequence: CASSVTGGRGEKLFF.

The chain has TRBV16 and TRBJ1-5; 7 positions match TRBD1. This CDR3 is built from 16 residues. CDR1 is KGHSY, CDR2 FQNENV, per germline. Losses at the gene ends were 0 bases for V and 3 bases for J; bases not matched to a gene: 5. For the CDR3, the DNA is TGTGCCAGCAGCCAATCGAGGGACAGATACAATCAGCCCCAGCATTTT. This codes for CASSQSRDRYNQPQHF.

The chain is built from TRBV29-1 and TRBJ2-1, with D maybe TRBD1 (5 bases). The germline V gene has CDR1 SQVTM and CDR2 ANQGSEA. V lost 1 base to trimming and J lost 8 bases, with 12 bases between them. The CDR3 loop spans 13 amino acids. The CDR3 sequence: CSVEAGSLDEQFF. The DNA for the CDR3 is TGCAGCGTTGAAGCAGGGTCCTTGGATGAGCAGTTCTTC.